The rows below give T cell receptor beta chains drawn from one sample of a study of T cell responses to AZD1222 COVID-19 vaccine. Produced via immunoSEQ multiplex PCR; TCRdb's table is partial and in-frame only. Among approximately 60,000 clones, 76% were seen once, and the ten largest hold more than 12%. Sequencing was performed on peripheral blood, taken on day 0 of AZD1222 vaccination. These receptor sequences come from an adult in good health. Both conserved end residues are part of each CDR3. The D gene is left open where the match is weak. Clone size is stated in some rows and not others, as once, few, many or a class when expanded.

D: -; V: TRBV7-9; size: -; J: TRBJ2-1; CDR3: CASSGPTGNEQFF; DNA: TGTGCCAGCAGCGGACCTACAGGGAATGAGCAGTTCTTC
D: -; V: TRBV20-1; size: -; J: TRBJ1-5; CDR3: CSATEQVVGNQPQHF; DNA: TGCAGTGCTACTGAACAGGTTGTAGGCAATCAGCCCCAGCATTTT
D: -; V: TRBV5-4; size: -; J: TRBJ1-2; CDR3: CASSFRDTTNYGYTF; DNA: TGTGCCAGCAGCTTCAGGGACACTACTAACTATGGCTACACCTTC
D: TRBD2; V: TRBV5-4; size: once; J: TRBJ2-5; CDR3: CASSLGGGGQETQYF; DNA: TGTGCCAGCAGCTTGGGCGGGGGAGGCCAAGAGACCCAGTACTTC
D: TRBD2; V: TRBV11-3; size: -; J: TRBJ2-7; CDR3: CASSPPATTSGVSYEQYF; DNA: TGTGCCAGCAGCCCACCAGCAACAACTAGCGGGGTTTCGTACGAGCAGTACTTC
D: TRBD1; V: TRBV7-8; size: few; J: TRBJ1-5; CDR3: CASSLGGGGDQPQHF; DNA: TGTGCCAGCAGCTTAGGAGGGGGCGGGGATCAGCCCCAGCATTTT
D: TRBD1; V: TRBV7-9; size: few; J: TRBJ2-7; CDR3: CASSLRQGVSYEQYF; DNA: TGTGCCAGCAGCTTAAGGCAGGGGGTAAGCTACGAGCAGTACTTC
D: -; V: TRBV4-2; size: -; J: TRBJ1-2; CDR3: CASSQEGQAVLLAF; DNA: TGTGCCAGCAGCCAAGAAGGCCAGGCTGTCCTCTTGGCCTTC
D: TRBD1; V: TRBV11-2; size: -; J: TRBJ2-1; CDR3: CASSLDQGVNEQFF; DNA: TGTGCCAGCAGCTTAGACCAGGGGGTAAATGAGCAGTTCTTC
D: -; V: TRBV7-6; size: -; J: TRBJ1-2; CDR3: CASSLGGPSYGYTF; DNA: TGTGCCAGCAGCTTAGGGGGGCCTAGCTATGGCTACACCTTC
D: -; V: TRBV5-5; size: -; J: TRBJ1-1; CDR3: CASSWTDMNTEAFF; DNA: TGTGCCAGCAGTTGGACGGACATGAACACTGAAGCTTTCTTT
D: -; V: TRBV19; size: -; J: TRBJ1-6; CDR3: CASCGVSSYNSPLHF; DNA: TGTGCCAGTTGCGGCGTGAGCTCCTATAATTCACCCCTCCACTTT
D: TRBD1; V: TRBV6-2/TRBV6-3; size: -; J: TRBJ1-2; CDR3: CASSPWGQGTIYYGYTF; DNA: TGTGCCAGCAGCCCCTGGGGACAGGGAACTATTTACTATGGCTACACCTTC
D: -; V: TRBV25-1; size: -; J: TRBJ2-7; CDR3: CASSDSYEQYF; DNA: TGTGCCAGCAGTGATTCCTACGAGCAGTACTTC
D: -; V: TRBV4-1; size: -; J: TRBJ1-5; CDR3: CASSQEGGFRPQHF; DNA: TGCGCCAGCAGCCAAGAAGGAGGGTTCAGGCCCCAGCATTTT
D: -; V: TRBV3-1/TRBV3-2; size: -; J: TRBJ1-3; CDR3: CASSQEGRTDSGNTIYF; DNA: TGTGCCAGCAGCCAAGAGGGCAGAACTGACTCTGGAAACACCATATATTTT
D: -; V: TRBV19; size: -; J: TRBJ1-3; CDR3: CASSTGTSAGNTIYF; DNA: TGTGCCAGTAGTACCGGGACTTCAGCTGGAAACACCATATATTTT
D: -; V: TRBV6-5; size: -; J: TRBJ2-7; CDR3: CASSYAAGAPYEQYF; DNA: TGTGCCAGCAGTTACGCGGCGGGGGCCCCCTACGAGCAGTACTTC
D: TRBD1; V: TRBV28; size: -; J: TRBJ1-1; CDR3: CASSWAPDRDEAFF; DNA: TGTGCCAGCAGTTGGGCCCCTGACAGGGATGAAGCTTTCTTT
D: TRBD2; V: TRBV7-2; size: -; J: TRBJ2-1; CDR3: CASSSLAGRKNEQFF; DNA: TGTGCCAGCAGCTCTCTAGCGGGGAGGAAGAATGAGCAGTTCTTC
D: -; V: TRBV9; size: -; J: TRBJ1-6; CDR3: CASSVGGYNSPLHF; DNA: TGTGCCAGCAGCGTAGGGGGTTATAATTCACCCCTCCACTTT
D: -; V: TRBV9; size: -; J: TRBJ2-1; CDR3: CASSAWYNEQFF; DNA: TGTGCCAGCAGCGCCTGGTACAATGAGCAGTTCTTC
D: -; V: TRBV29-1; size: few; J: TRBJ1-2; CDR3: CSVELTSRYGYTF; DNA: TGCAGCGTTGAACTGACATCTCGCTATGGCTACACCTTC
D: -; V: TRBV5-5; size: -; J: TRBJ2-1; CDR3: CASSSGTAASYNEQFF; DNA: TGTGCCAGCAGCTCCGGGACGGCCGCATCCTACAATGAGCAGTTCTTC
D: -; V: TRBV29-1; size: few; J: TRBJ2-7; CDR3: CSVDLVGAYEQYF; DNA: TGCAGCGTTGATCTCGTTGGGGCCTACGAGCAGTACTTC
D: -; V: TRBV10-3; size: -; J: TRBJ2-2; CDR3: CAISDSGLSSPGELFF; DNA: TGTGCCATCAGTGATTCGGGACTCAGCAGTCCCGGGGAGCTGTTTTTT
D: TRBD1; V: TRBV5-6; size: -; J: TRBJ1-5; CDR3: CASSSYLTGNSNQPQHF; DNA: TGTGCCAGCAGCTCCTACCTGACAGGGAATAGCAATCAGCCCCAGCATTTT
D: -; V: TRBV19; size: -; J: TRBJ1-1; CDR3: CASSIRRNTEAFF; DNA: TGTGCCAGTAGTATCCGCAGGAACACTGAAGCTTTCTTT